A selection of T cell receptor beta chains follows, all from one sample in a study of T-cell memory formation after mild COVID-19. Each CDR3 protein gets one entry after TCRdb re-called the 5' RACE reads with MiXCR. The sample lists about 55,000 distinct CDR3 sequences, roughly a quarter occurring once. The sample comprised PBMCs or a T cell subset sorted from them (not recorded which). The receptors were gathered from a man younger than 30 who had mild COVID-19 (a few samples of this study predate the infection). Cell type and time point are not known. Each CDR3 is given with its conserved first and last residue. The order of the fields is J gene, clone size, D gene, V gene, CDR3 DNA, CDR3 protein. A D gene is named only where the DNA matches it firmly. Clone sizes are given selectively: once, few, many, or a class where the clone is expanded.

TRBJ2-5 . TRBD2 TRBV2 TGTGCCAGCACCCGACTAGCCCAAGAGACCCAGTACTTC CASTRLAQETQYF
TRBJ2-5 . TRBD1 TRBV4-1 TGCGCCAGCAGCCAAGTCTTACTTACAGGGGACGTGTTGACCCAGTACTTC CASSQVLLTGDVLTQYF
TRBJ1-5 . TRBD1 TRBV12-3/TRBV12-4 TGTGCCAGCAGTCCCCCGGACAGGTCTTGCCAGCATTTT CASSPPDRSCQHF
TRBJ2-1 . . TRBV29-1 TGCAGCGTTCCTCCTGGGAGACAGGCTGAGCAGTTCTTC CSVPPGRQAEQFF
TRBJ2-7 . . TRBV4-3 TGCGCCAGCAGCCAAGATCGGGGATCGTACGAGCAGTACTTC CASSQDRGSYEQYF
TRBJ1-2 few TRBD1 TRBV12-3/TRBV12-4 TGTGCCAGCAGTTCGACAGGGGAGCCTGGCTACACCTTC CASSSTGEPGYTF
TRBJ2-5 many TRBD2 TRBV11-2 TGTGCCAGCAGCTTAGTTCCGGCGGGGGGGCACCAAGAGACCCAGTACTTC CASSLVPAGGHQETQYF
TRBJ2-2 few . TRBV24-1 TGTGCCACCAGTGATTCGACAACCTGGAACACCGGGGAGCTGTTTTTT CATSDSTTWNTGELFF
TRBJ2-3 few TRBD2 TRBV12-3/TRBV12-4 TGTGCCAGTGAGCGGGGACGCACAGATACGCAGTATTTT CASERGRTDTQYF
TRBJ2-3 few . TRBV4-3 TGCGCCAGCAGCCCGGGACTCCTCACAGATACGCAGTATTTT CASSPGLLTDTQYF
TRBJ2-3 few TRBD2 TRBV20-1 TGCAGTGCTAGAGGGCCCCTGGGGCGGGGGAGTTCTAGCACAGATACGCAGTATTTT CSARGPLGRGSSSTDTQYF
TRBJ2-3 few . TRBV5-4 TGTGCCAGCAGCTTGGGAGCCGGACCCATCAGGAATACGCAGTATTTT CASSLGAGPIRNTQYF
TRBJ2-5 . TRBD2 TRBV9 TGTGCCAGCAGCCCGCGGTATAGCGGGGGATGGGGAGAGACCCAGTACTTC CASSPRYSGGWGETQYF
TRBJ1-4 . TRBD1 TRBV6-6 TGTGCCAGCAGTTACTCGGCCTCAGGGGGTGTTCGTGAAAAACTGTTTTTT CASSYSASGGVREKLFF
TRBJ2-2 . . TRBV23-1 TGCGCCAGCAGGACCAGGGAGAGGGGCACCGGGGAGCTGTTTTTT CASRTRERGTGELFF
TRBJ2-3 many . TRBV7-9 TGTGCCAGCAGCTTATCGGCTTCGAGCACAGATACGCAGTATTTT CASSLSASSTDTQYF
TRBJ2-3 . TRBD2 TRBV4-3 TGCGCCAGCAGCCAAGGAGCGGGGGTTAGCACAGATACGCAGTATTTT CASSQGAGVSTDTQYF
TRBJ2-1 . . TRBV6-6 TGTGCCAGCAGGGACTCGAGCTCCTACAATGAGCAGTTCTTC CASRDSSSYNEQFF
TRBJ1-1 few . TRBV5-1 TGCGCCAGCAGCTCCCCATCCGCGAACACTGAAGCTTTCTTT CASSSPSANTEAFF
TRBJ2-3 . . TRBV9 TGTGCCAGCAGCGTAGTAAACACAGATACGCAGTATTTT CASSVVNTDTQYF
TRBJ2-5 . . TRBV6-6 TGTGCCAGCAGTAATACCCCCCGGAACCAAGAGACCCAGTACTTC CASSNTPRNQETQYF
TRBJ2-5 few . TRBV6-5 TGTGCCAGCAGTTATGGCTTCCGAAAGCAAGAGACCCAGTACTTC CASSYGFRKQETQYF
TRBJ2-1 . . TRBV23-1 TGCGCCAGCCTACGAGGGGAAAATGAGCAGTTCTTC CASLRGENEQFF
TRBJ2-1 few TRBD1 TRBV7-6 TGTGCCAGCAGTTATGGACAGGTTGAGCAGTTCTTC CASSYGQVEQFF
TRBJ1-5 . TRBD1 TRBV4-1 TGCGCCAGCAGCCTCCGATTGGACAGGGGGGGTTACAATCAGCCCCAGCATTTT CASSLRLDRGGYNQPQHF
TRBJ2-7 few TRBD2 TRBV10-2 TGCGCCAGCACAGACGGCGGCGGGGGGTTCTACGAGCAGTACTTC CASTDGGGGFYEQYF